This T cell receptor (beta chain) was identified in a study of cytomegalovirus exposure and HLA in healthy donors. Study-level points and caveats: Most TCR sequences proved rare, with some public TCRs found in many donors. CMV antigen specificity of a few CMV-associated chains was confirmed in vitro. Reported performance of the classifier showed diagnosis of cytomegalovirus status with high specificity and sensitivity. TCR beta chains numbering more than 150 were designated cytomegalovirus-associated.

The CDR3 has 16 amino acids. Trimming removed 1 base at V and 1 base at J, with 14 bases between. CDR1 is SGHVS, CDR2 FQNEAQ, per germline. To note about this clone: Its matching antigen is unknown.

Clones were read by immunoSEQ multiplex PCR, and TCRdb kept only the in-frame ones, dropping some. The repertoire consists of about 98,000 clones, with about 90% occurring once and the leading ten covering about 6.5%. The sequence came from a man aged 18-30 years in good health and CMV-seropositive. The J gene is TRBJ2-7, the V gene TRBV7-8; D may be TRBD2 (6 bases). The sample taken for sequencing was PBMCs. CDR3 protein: CASSLDGGTASYEQYF. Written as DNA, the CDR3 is TGTGCCAGCAGCTTAGATGGAGGGACGGCTTCCTACGAGCAGTACTTC.